This entry concerns a single TCR beta chain. Its specificity is not known. The data were taken from a study of cytomegalovirus exposure and HLA in healthy donors. Whole-study findings and limits: An analysis that came later showed most CMV-associated TCR beta chains appearing HLA-restricted.

The germline V and J ends were trimmed by 6 bases and 6 bases, with 11 bases remaining between them. Looked up from germline, CDR1 is SNHLY and CDR2 is FYNNEI. There are 12 residues in the CDR3. Amplification used 60 Vbeta primers and 13 Jbeta primers. Some clones are missing from TCRdb's copy, which holds only in-frame ones; the method was immunoSEQ multiplex PCR. The sample lists roughly 160,000 clones; 60% to 80% were seen once. This chain uses TRBV2 with TRBJ2-5; tentative D call: TRBD1 (5 bases). The origin of this receptor is a man aged 60 to 75 in good health and CMV-seronegative. Sequenced: PBMCs. CDR3 residues: CASSRPGQTQYF. The CDR3 coding sequence is TGTGCCAGCAGCAGGCCAGGGCAGACCCAGTACTTC.